A single sample is the source of the 21 T cell receptor beta chains below, sequenced in a study of T cell repertoires in cytomegalovirus infection. TCRdb redid the calling of the reads with MiXCR, one entry per CDR3 protein. Seen here are about 180,000 distinct CDR3 sequences, about 15% observed once, and the top ten hold over 20%. Material for sequencing was PBMCs. The receptors were sampled from a human donor in good health (CMV status not recorded). Some clones in this sample may be carry-over from other donors' samples.

The rearrangement uses TRBV28 and TRBJ2-2; 10 bases align to TRBD2. V lost 4 bases, J lost 6 bases, and 5 bases stayed unmatched. Germline V CDR1 and CDR2: MDHEN, SYDVKM. This CDR3 has 15 amino acids. The CDR3 sequence is CASSYQREGAGELFF. The CDR3 region has the DNA TGTGCCAGCAGTTACCAGCGGGAGGGGGCCGGGGAGCTGTTTTTT. The complete variable domain, with remaining parts taken from reference TRBV28 and TRBJ2-2, reads DVKVTQSSRYLVKRTGEKVFLECVQDMDHENMFWYRQDPGLGLRLIYFSYDVKMKEKGDIPEGYSVSREKKERFSLILESASTNQTSMYLCASSYQREGAGELFFGEGSRLTVL.

This clonotype was recorded at least ten times. The rearrangement joins TRBV12-3 or TRBV12-4 to TRBJ2-3; unclear D gene. The V end lost 6 bases, the J end lost 6 bases, and 16 bases lay between the germline ends. The CDR3 has 14 residues. The CDR3 bases are TGTGCCAGCAGCCTTAGTGCGTCGTCGGATACGCAGTATTTT. Translated, it gives CASSLSASSDTQYF.

The chain uses TRBV19 and TRBJ1-4; D perhaps matches TRBD1 (6 bases). Per germline, CDR1 LNHDA and CDR2 SQIVND (reference sequence). V was clipped by 8 bases and J by 6 bases, with 13 bases between them. There are 13 residues in the CDR3. The CDR3 spells CASWHRADEKLFF. CDR3 in DNA: TGTGCCAGTTGGCACAGGGCGGATGAAAAACTGTTTTTT. The entire variable domain, with the rest obtained from reference TRBV19 and TRBJ1-4, is as follows: DGGITQSPKYLFRKEGQNVTLSCEQNLNHDAMYWYRQDPGQGLRLIYYSQIVNDFQKGDIAEGYSVSREKKESFPLTVTSAQKNPTAFYLCASWHRADEKLFFGSGTQLSVL.

J is TRBJ2-7 and V is TRBV19; D not certain. In germline, CDR1 is LNHDA, CDR2 SQIVND (reference sequence). The CDR3 has 11 residues. The V end lost 5 bases, the J end lost 3 bases, and 5 bases lay between the germline ends. CDR3 nucleotide sequence: TGTGCCAGTAGTCGCGGCTACGAGCAGTACTTC. This gives the protein CASSRGYEQYF.

This clonotype has a handful of counts. V and J are TRBV12-3 or TRBV12-4 and TRBJ2-1; possible D gene TRBD2, 5 bases. This CDR3 contains 15 residues. V shed 3 bases and J shed 5 bases, with 14 bases lying between them. In DNA form, the CDR3 reads TGTGCCAGCAGTTTCGGGAAGAGCCCCCACAATGAGCAGTTCTTC. Translated, it gives CASSFGKSPHNEQFF.

This clonotype was observed at least ten times. V and J are TRBV29-1 and TRBJ2-1; 7 bases are shared with TRBD1. J lost 4 bases, V lost 1 base, and 1 base had no gene match. This CDR3 has 13 amino acids. Germline-derived CDR1 and CDR2 are SQVTM and ANQGSEA. The CDR3, as DNA: TGCAGCGTTGAAGGGGGACAGTACAATGAGCAGTTCTTC. This sequence encodes CSVEGGQYNEQFF.

The chain links TRBV29-1 to TRBJ2-7; possible D gene TRBD2, 7 bases. The V end was cut by 7 bases, the J end by 5 bases, with 12 bases between. Germline CDR1 reads SQVTM; CDR2 reads ANQGSEA. CDR3 length: 11 amino acids. The CDR3 DNA reads TGCAGCGGGGGGGGCACCAACGAGCAGTACTTC. Encoded protein: CSGGGTNEQYF.

This clonotype was seen at least ten times. The V call is TRBV7-9, the J call TRBJ2-7, with D tentatively TRBD2 (5 bases). This CDR3 has 13 residues. The V end lost 3 bases, the J end lost 1 base, and 7 bases lay between the germline ends. Germline V gene data show CDR1 as SEHNR and CDR2 as FQNEAQ (reference sequence). The CDR3: CASSFGVSYEQYF. In nucleotides, the CDR3 is TGTGCCAGCAGCTTCGGGGTGTCCTACGAGCAGTACTTC.

In this sample, this clonotype turned up many times. V and J are TRBV7-9 and TRBJ2-7; D perhaps matches TRBD2 (6 bases). Trimming took off 5 bases at V and 2 bases at J, with 13 bases between the two ends. Germline V gene data show CDR1 as SEHNR and CDR2 as FQNEAQ (reference sequence). The CDR3 is 14 amino acids. The CDR3 nucleotides are TGTGCCAGCAGCGACTGGCGGGAAGCCTACGAGCAGTACTTC. Residues: CASSDWREAYEQYF.

This chain links TRBV29-1 with TRBJ2-1, with 10 bases matching TRBD1. CDR1 and CDR2 from the germline V gene are SQVTM and ANQGSEA. The J segment lost 12 bases and the V segment lost 6 bases, leaving 11 bases of the junction unmatched. The CDR3 contains 13 residues. CDR3 residues: CSVGTGASRSQFF. The CDR3 region has the DNA TGCAGCGTAGGGACAGGGGCTAGTAGGTCGCAGTTCTTC.

This clonotype was seen only a few times. The V call is TRBV7-2, the J call TRBJ1-1; 8 bases agree with TRBD1. CDR3 length equals 14 residues. In germline, CDR1 is SGHTA, CDR2 FQGNSA. The V segment lost 5 bases and the J segment 2 bases; nucleotides outside the gene matches: 4. CDR3 nucleotides: TGTGCCAGCAGCATCGACAGGGGTAACACTGAAGCTTTCTTT. As protein: CASSIDRGNTEAFF. The full variable domain, its missing parts supplied by reference TRBV7-2 and TRBJ1-1, is GAGVSQSPSNKVTEKGKDVELRCDPISGHTALYWYRQSLGQGLEFLIYFQGNSAPDKSGLPSDRFSAERTGGSVSTLTIQRTQQEDSAVYLCASSIDRGNTEAFFGQGTRLTVV.

This clonotype has a count of ten or more. The rearrangement uses TRBV28 and TRBJ1-1; no reliable D call. Trimming stripped 5 bases from V and 7 bases from J, with 14 bases between. Germline V gene sequence: CDR1 MDHEN, CDR2 SYDVKM. The CDR3 consists of 13 residues. The CDR3 DNA sequence: TGTGCCAGCAGTATCCCGACGGTTGGTGAAGCTTTCTTT. It specifies CASSIPTVGEAFF.

The chain joins TRBV20-1 to TRBJ2-7, with 10 bases lining up with TRBD1. Losses at the gene ends were 6 bases for V and 1 base for J; bases not matched to a gene: 9. The CDR3 consists of 15 residues. Per the germline V gene, CDR1 is DFQATT and CDR2 is SNEGSKA (reference sequence). The CDR3 region is CSATPRTGGSYEQYF. CDR3 DNA sequence: TGCAGTGCGACCCCTCGGACAGGGGGATCCTACGAGCAGTACTTC.

This clonotype appeared a few times. As DNA, the CDR3 is TGTGCCAGCAGCCAAGATCGAGCGGTACTGTACCAAGAGACCCAGTACTTC. This translates into CASSQDRAVLYQETQYF. J is TRBJ2-5 and V is TRBV14, with a weak D call TRBD2 (5 bases). Between the trimmed V and J ends, which lost 0 bases and 0 bases, there was a span of 14 bases. The CDR3 has 17 residues. CDR1 and CDR2 (germline): SGHDN, FVKESK.

This clonotype was counted ten times or more. This rearrangement joins TRBV7-2 to TRBJ1-1; D not certain. The V gene's germline CDR1 is SGHTA and CDR2 FQGNSA. The CDR3 contains 13 residues. The germline V and J ends were trimmed by 6 bases and 5 bases, with 13 bases remaining between them. CDR3 region: CASSHNPGTEAFF. In DNA, the CDR3 is TGTGCCAGCAGTCATAATCCCGGGACTGAAGCTTTCTTT.

As for this clonotype: A much larger clone lies a single base off, so this may be a read error. The rearrangement uses TRBV7-6 and TRBJ1-1, with D perhaps matching TRBD1 (5 bases). From germline, CDR1 is SGHVS and CDR2 FNYEAQ. V lost 5 bases, J lost 5 bases, and 15 bases lay in between. This CDR3 spans 14 amino acids. The CDR3 protein is CASSPMGVQTEAFF. CDR3 coding DNA: TGTGCCAGCAGCCCTATGGGGGTGCAGACTGAAGCTTTCTTT.

This chain uses TRBV6-2 or TRBV6-3 with TRBJ1-1; maybe TRBD1 (5 bases). The CDR3 has 15 amino acids. Trimming cost V 0 bases and J 7 bases, with 15 bases left between them. Germline V lookup: CDR1 MNHEY, CDR2 SVGEGT. The CDR3 sequence is CASSYSMGVNIEAFF. Here the CDR3 DNA reads TGTGCCAGCAGTTACTCGATGGGGGTGAATATTGAAGCTTTCTTT.

The V and J genes are TRBV6-2 or TRBV6-3 and TRBJ2-2; no clear D. Germline assignment: CDR1 MNHEY and CDR2 SVGEGT. CDR3 length: 11 amino acids. The ends were cut back, 2 bases at V and 14 bases at J, with 9 bases in the middle. CDR3 region: CASSYEEQLFF. The DNA of the CDR3 is TGTGCCAGCAGTTACGAGGAACAACTGTTTTTT.

The sample holds many counts of this clonotype. The chain has TRBV7-2 and TRBJ1-2; no reliable D call. The germline V and J ends were trimmed by 1 base and 5 bases, with 14 bases remaining between them. This CDR3 has 15 residues. Germline values: CDR1 SGHTA, CDR2 FQGNSA. In DNA form, the CDR3 reads TGTGCCAGCAGCTTAGATCGTGGGCATGGGTATGGCTACACCTTC. Encoded protein: CASSLDRGHGYGYTF.

Notes on this clonotype: This may come from a read error, since a much larger clone is one base off. The chain recombines TRBV5-6 with TRBJ1-5, with 9 bases lining up with TRBD1. Per the germline V gene, CDR1 is SGHDT and CDR2 is YYEEEE. This CDR3 has 15 residues. The CDR3 loop reads CAGSSTGGGNQPQHF. The CDR3 nucleotides read TGTGCCGGCAGCTCTACAGGGGGCGGCAATCAGCCCCAGCATTTT.

This clonotype was detected many times. This chain connects TRBV7-2 to TRBJ1-2; D not certain. CDR1 is SGHTA and CDR2 is FQGNSA in the germline V gene. The CDR3 has 12 amino acids. The ends were cut back, 3 bases at V and 8 bases at J, with 10 bases in the middle. The CDR3 region is CASSFREGGYTF. CDR3 DNA sequence: TGTGCCAGCAGCTTTAGGGAGGGAGGCTACACCTTC.